This TCR beta chain was retrieved from a study of blood T cells in healthy people across ages. CDR3 length: 12 residues. Germline lookup yields CDR1 DFQATT and CDR2 SNEGSKA (reference sequence). Between the trimmed V and J ends, which lost 7 bases and 2 bases, there was a span of 11 bases. This clonotype has more than one count but fewer than ten. A second roughly 6 to 11 cycle PCR used barcoded and J-beta primers. From the 5' RACE reads, TCRdb called clonotypes with MiXCR, one entry per CDR3 protein. In the table there are over 950,000 distinct CDR3 sequences, roughly two fifths of which are singletons. The study recruited healthy Caucasian donors from Russia who were aged roughly 6 to 90.

The sequence was obtained from a man between 18 and 35 years old in good health. The V call is TRBV20-1, the J call TRBJ1-2; D is ambiguous. Sequenced material: blood. CDR3 in amino acids: CSVGNSNYGYTF. As DNA, the CDR3 is TGCAGTGTGGGGAATTCCAACTATGGCTACACCTTC.